The 2 T cell receptor beta chains given below trace back to one sample, sequenced in a study of CD8 T cells in Susac syndrome. Reverse transcription used about 0.5 to 1 ug RNA and random hexamers. TCRdb processed the immunoSEQ multiplex PCR reads anew with MiXCR; each CDR3 protein has one entry. The table records approximately 180,000 distinct CDR3 sequences, around 93% of them present only once. The sequenced material came from CD4+ T cells from PBMCs. Receptors were obtained from a human donor with multiple sclerosis.

This chain uses TRBV3-1 with TRBJ2-7; no clear D gene. The CDR3 loop spans 14 amino acids. Germline V gene lookup returns CDR1 LGHDT and CDR2 YNNKEL (reference sequence). V was cut by 0 bases and J by 5 bases, with 11 bases left in between. The CDR3 region is CASSQEGSSDEQYF. The CDR3 coding sequence is TGTGCCAGCAGCCAAGAGGGGTCCTCTGACGAGCAGTACTTC.

The chain uses TRBV7-2 and TRBJ1-5; 9 bases are a match to TRBD1. The germline gives CDR1 SGHTA, CDR2 FQGNSA. V was pared by 0 bases and J by 4 bases, with 10 bases of the junction left unmatched. The CDR3 extends over 18 amino acids. The CDR3 coding sequence is TGTGCCAGCAGCTTAGCGGGGGGACAGGGTAATAGGAATCAGCCCCAGCATTTT. Protein sequence: CASSLAGGQGNRNQPQHF.